Below, 22 T cell receptor beta chains from the same sample are listed, as sequenced in a study of identical twins. One entry per CDR3 protein, called by TCRdb with MiXCR from the 5' RACE reads. The table lists approximately 190,000 distinct CDR3 sequences, 15% of them singletons. The data also belong to a second study, concerning T cells expressing NK-cell markers.

Sequenced: CD8+ T cells sorted from blood. These receptors all stem from a woman between 18 and 29 years old in good health.

The chain has TRBV7-9 and TRBJ2-1; D unresolved. This CDR3 is 12 amino acids long. Germline CDR1 SEHNR, CDR2 FQNEAQ (reference sequence). Trimming left V 4 bases short and J 6 bases short, with 7 bases between. DNA for the CDR3: TGTGCCAGCAGCTCGGCGTCCAATGAGCAGTTCTTC. It encodes CASSSASNEQFF.

This clonotype was detected a few times. V gene TRBV29-1 combines with J gene TRBJ2-7; D gene unclear. V lost 7 bases, J lost 0 bases, and 10 bases lay in between. CDR1 SQVTM and CDR2 ANQGSEA come from the germline V gene. This CDR3 is built from 12 residues. The CDR3 bases are TGCAGCGCCGTCCAGAGCTCCTACGAGCAGTACTTC. It is translated as CSAVQSSYEQYF.

This clonotype was seen more than once but under ten times. The gene calls are TRBV10-3 and TRBJ1-2; no reliable D call. This CDR3 has 13 residues. V gave up 3 bases and J gave up 6 bases, with 11 bases separating them. In germline, CDR1 is ENHRY, CDR2 SYGVKD. The CDR3 spells CAISDGRSNGYTF. The CDR3 region has the DNA TGTGCCATCAGTGATGGCAGGAGTAATGGCTACACCTTC.

This clonotype was seen only a few times. This chain connects TRBV11-2 to TRBJ1-1; weak D call: TRBD1 (6 bases). The CDR3 length is 15 residues. CDR1 is SGHAT and CDR2 is FQNNGV in the germline V gene. V lost 0 bases, J lost 4 bases, and 12 bases lay in between. The CDR3: CASSLDRGGGTEAFF. The CDR3 region has the DNA TGTGCCAGCAGCTTAGATCGGGGGGGCGGCACTGAAGCTTTCTTT.

Worth noting for this clonotype: The junction differs from germline at one of its ends, possibly a read error. The chain joins TRBV7-7 to TRBJ2-1, with 9 bases that match TRBD2. Germline V lookup: CDR1 SSHAT, CDR2 FNYEAQ (reference sequence). The CDR3 runs 15 residues. The CDR3: CASSLGLATSNEQFF. CDR3 coding DNA: TGTGCTAGCAGCTTAGGACTAGCGACTTCTAATGAGCAGTTCTTC. The full variable domain, in which reference TRBV7-7 and TRBJ2-1 provide the parts outside the CDR3, is GAGVSQSPRYKVTKRGQDVTLRCDPISSHATLYWYQQALGQGPEFLTYFNYEAQPDKSGLPSDRFSAERPEGSISTLTIQRTEQRDSAMYRCASSLGLATSNEQFFGPGTRLTVL.

This clonotype was counted between two and nine times. The chain is built from TRBV9 and TRBJ2-1; D is unclear. V shed 0 bases and J shed 6 bases, with 13 bases lying between them. Germline V gives CDR1 SGDLS, CDR2 YYNGEE. This CDR3 has 15 amino acids. This chain's CDR3 is CASSVGGDPFNEQFF. In DNA, the CDR3 is TGTGCCAGCAGCGTAGGAGGTGACCCCTTCAATGAGCAGTTCTTC.

This clonotype has a count of ten or more. The chain couples TRBV6-2 or TRBV6-3 to TRBJ1-1; D uncertain. Germline values: CDR1 MNHEY, CDR2 SVGEGT. V was pared by 4 bases and J by 5 bases, with 8 bases between. There are 12 residues in the CDR3. This CDR3 reads CASSFGRTEAFF. The CDR3 DNA reads as TGTGCCAGCAGTTTTGGGAGGACTGAAGCTTTCTTT.

This clonotype was seen only a few times. The chain combines TRBV6-2 or TRBV6-3 with TRBJ1-2; weak D call: TRBD1 (5 bases). The CDR3 is 17 amino acids. Trimming took off 4 bases at V and 1 base at J, with 19 bases between the two ends. Germline-derived CDR1 and CDR2 are MNHEY and SVGEGT. The CDR3 region is CASSSVQDWDFNYGYTF. The DNA for the CDR3 is TGTGCCAGCAGTTCCGTACAGGATTGGGATTTTAACTATGGCTACACCTTC.

This clonotype was observed a few times. The rearrangement uses TRBV5-5 and TRBJ2-1; D uncertain. The CDR3 loop spans 14 amino acids. The V end was cut by 0 bases, the J end by 15 bases, with 19 bases between. CDR1 and CDR2 (germline): SGHKS, YYEKEE (reference sequence). Written as DNA, the CDR3 is TGTGCCAGCAGCTTGGAACCTAACCCCCTAGACCTGTTCTTC. Protein product: CASSLEPNPLDLFF.

This clonotype was observed a handful of times. The chain joins TRBV20-1 to TRBJ2-7; TRBD2 agrees at 9 bases. This CDR3 spans 15 amino acids. Germline V gene data show CDR1 as DFQATT and CDR2 as SNEGSKA (reference sequence). V lost 0 bases and J lost 3; bases outside the gene matches: 6. CDR3 nucleotides: TGCAGTGCTAGAGATCGTAAACTAGCGGGCTACGAGCAGTACTTC. Encoded protein: CSARDRKLAGYEQYF.

DNA of the CDR3: TGTGCCACAGAGGCAAGGAAGCTCACCGGGGAGCTGTTTTTT. It specifies CATEARKLTGELFF. This chain links TRBV10-3 with TRBJ2-2; D is uncertain. Trimming cost V 10 bases and J 4 bases, with 16 bases left between them. Looked up from germline, CDR1 is ENHRY and CDR2 is SYGVKD. This CDR3 spans 14 amino acids.

This rearrangement joins TRBV27 to TRBJ1-1; D perhaps matches TRBD1 (5 bases). There are 15 residues in the CDR3. Trimming removed 4 bases from V and 5 bases from J, with 17 bases in between. The V gene's germline CDR1 is MNHEY and CDR2 SMNVEV (reference sequence). The CDR3 coding sequence is TGTGCCAGCAGTTCATTTGCAGGGACGGGAACTGAAGCTTTCTTT. Its protein product is CASSSFAGTGTEAFF.

The V call is TRBV30, the J call TRBJ2-1, with 8 bases fitting TRBD2. Trimming cost V 1 base and J 4 bases; bases outside gene matches: 6. Germline lookup yields CDR1 GTSNPN and CDR2 SVGIG (reference sequence). The CDR3 length is 15 residues. CDR3 sequence reads: CAWSGDGTSYNEQFF. CDR3 coding DNA: TGTGCCTGGAGTGGTGACGGGACTAGTTACAATGAGCAGTTCTTC.

This clonotype has a handful of counts. The chain couples TRBV9 to TRBJ2-7; 13 bases match TRBD2. The CDR3 runs 15 residues. V lost 0 bases, J lost 5 bases, and 2 bases stayed unmatched. Germline-derived CDR1 and CDR2 are SGDLS and YYNGEE. CDR3 in amino acids: CASSVGGLAGDEQYF. In DNA, the CDR3 is TGTGCCAGCAGCGTAGGTGGACTAGCGGGAGACGAGCAGTACTTC.

The CDR3 nucleotides are TGTGCCAGCAGCCAATTTTCGGGCGGACTGATGGGCGATGAGCAGTTCTTC. This translates into CASSQFSGGLMGDEQFF. This chain links TRBV3-1 with TRBJ2-1; D may be TRBD2 (5 bases). CDR1 and CDR2 (germline): LGHDT, YNNKEL (reference sequence). With 2 bases removed from V and 8 bases from J, the gap between germline ends came to 22 bases. CDR3 length equals 17 residues.

The chain combines TRBV9 with TRBJ2-5; TRBD2 aligns across 11 bases. Germline trimming cut 5 bases from V and 3 bases from J; bases unmatched to any gene: 0. CDR3 size: 13 residues. Germline V gene data show CDR1 as SGDLS and CDR2 as YYNGEE. CDR3 DNA: TGTGCCAGCAGGGGACTAGCGGAAGAGACCCAGTACTTC. It is translated as CASRGLAEETQYF.

This clonotype was counted at least ten times. CDR3 DNA: TGTGCCAGCAGTTATCAGAACACTGAAGCTTTCTTT. It yields the protein CASSYQNTEAFF. The chain has TRBV6-2 or TRBV6-3 and TRBJ1-1; D is undetermined. CDR3 length: 12 amino acids. The V gene's germline CDR1 is MNHEY and CDR2 SVGEGT. Trimming left V 3 bases short and J 1 base short, with 3 bases between.

This clonotype was observed a few times. This chain uses TRBV6-2 or TRBV6-3 with TRBJ2-1; 8 positions agree with TRBD2. Germline-derived CDR1 and CDR2 are MNHEY and SVGEGT. CDR3 length: 14 amino acids. The ends lost 8 bases at V and 6 bases at J; junction bases unmatched: 9. The CDR3: CASSLAGRRNEQFF. The DNA of the CDR3 is TGTGCCAGCTCCTTAGCGGGAAGGCGCAATGAGCAGTTCTTC.

There are a few counts of this clonotype. The V and J genes are TRBV28 and TRBJ2-1; 7 nucleotides agree with TRBD1. This CDR3 has 15 residues. The V segment lost 3 bases and the J segment 7 bases; nucleotides outside the gene matches: 9. The germline gives CDR1 MDHEN, CDR2 SYDVKM. The CDR3 spells CASSLRDRAKNEQFF. In DNA form, the CDR3 reads TGTGCCAGCAGTTTGCGAGACAGGGCAAAAAATGAGCAGTTCTTC.

V usage is TRBV20-1 and J usage is TRBJ2-3; D ambiguous. The CDR3 sequence is 14 residues long. Germline CDR1 and CDR2: DFQATT and SNEGSKA (reference sequence). V gave up 5 bases and J gave up 4 bases, with 16 bases separating them. CDR3 bases: TGCAGTGCTGAATCCCCCTATGAAGCAGATACGCAGTATTTT. Translated, it gives CSAESPYEADTQYF.

In nucleotides, the CDR3 is TGTGCCAGCAGCCCGACCGGGACTACCCGAGAAACCCAGTACTTC. This gives the protein CASSPTGTTRETQYF. V usage is TRBV12-3 or TRBV12-4 and J usage is TRBJ2-5, with 7 bases lining up with TRBD2. This CDR3 is built from 15 residues. J gave up 8 bases and V 6 bases, and 15 bases lay outside the gene matches.

A remark on this clonotype: A much larger clone differs by one base, so this may be a read error. The chain links TRBV15 to TRBJ2-6, with D possibly TRBD1 on 5 matching bases. This CDR3 contains 15 residues. In germline, CDR1 is LNHNV, CDR2 YYDKDF (reference sequence). The CDR3 DNA reads as TGTGCCACCAGCAGAGATAGGGCTGGGGCCGACGTCCTGACTTTC. Its translation is CATSRDRAGADVLTF.